This entry describes one T cell receptor beta chain. Its antigen remains unidentified. This entry belongs to a study of T cell clusters in autoimmune cytopenias. Study observations and caveats: TRB repertoire shifts in secondary cytopenia and chronic lymphocytic leukemia mostly reflected lymphoma, not autoimmunity.

TRB amplification used approximately 250 ng of peripheral blood genomic DNA. Germline V CDR1 and CDR2: LNHNV, YYDKDF (reference sequence). This CDR3 is 14 amino acids long. TRB was amplified by touch-down multiplex PCR, primer pools A and B combined. TCRdb reworked the multiplex PCR reads into one entry per CDR3 protein, no DNA. This sample's table reports 7,000 to 9,500 distinct CDR3 sequences. The rearrangement joins TRBV15 to TRBJ2-3; TCRdb's assignment of TRBD1 cannot be checked, as there is no DNA. Specimen: peripheral blood. The receptor was isolated from a human donor with an autoimmune cytopenia or autoimmune hepatitis (not recorded which). CDR3 sequence reads: CATSKGQASDTQYF. Together with reference TRBV15 and TRBJ2-3, the CDR3 gives the full variable domain: DAMVIQNPRYQVTQFGKPVTLSCSQTLNHNVMYWYQQKSSQAPKLLFHYYDKDFNNEADTPDNFQSRRPNTSFCFLDIRSPGLGDTAMYLCATSKGQASDTQYFGPGTRLTVL.